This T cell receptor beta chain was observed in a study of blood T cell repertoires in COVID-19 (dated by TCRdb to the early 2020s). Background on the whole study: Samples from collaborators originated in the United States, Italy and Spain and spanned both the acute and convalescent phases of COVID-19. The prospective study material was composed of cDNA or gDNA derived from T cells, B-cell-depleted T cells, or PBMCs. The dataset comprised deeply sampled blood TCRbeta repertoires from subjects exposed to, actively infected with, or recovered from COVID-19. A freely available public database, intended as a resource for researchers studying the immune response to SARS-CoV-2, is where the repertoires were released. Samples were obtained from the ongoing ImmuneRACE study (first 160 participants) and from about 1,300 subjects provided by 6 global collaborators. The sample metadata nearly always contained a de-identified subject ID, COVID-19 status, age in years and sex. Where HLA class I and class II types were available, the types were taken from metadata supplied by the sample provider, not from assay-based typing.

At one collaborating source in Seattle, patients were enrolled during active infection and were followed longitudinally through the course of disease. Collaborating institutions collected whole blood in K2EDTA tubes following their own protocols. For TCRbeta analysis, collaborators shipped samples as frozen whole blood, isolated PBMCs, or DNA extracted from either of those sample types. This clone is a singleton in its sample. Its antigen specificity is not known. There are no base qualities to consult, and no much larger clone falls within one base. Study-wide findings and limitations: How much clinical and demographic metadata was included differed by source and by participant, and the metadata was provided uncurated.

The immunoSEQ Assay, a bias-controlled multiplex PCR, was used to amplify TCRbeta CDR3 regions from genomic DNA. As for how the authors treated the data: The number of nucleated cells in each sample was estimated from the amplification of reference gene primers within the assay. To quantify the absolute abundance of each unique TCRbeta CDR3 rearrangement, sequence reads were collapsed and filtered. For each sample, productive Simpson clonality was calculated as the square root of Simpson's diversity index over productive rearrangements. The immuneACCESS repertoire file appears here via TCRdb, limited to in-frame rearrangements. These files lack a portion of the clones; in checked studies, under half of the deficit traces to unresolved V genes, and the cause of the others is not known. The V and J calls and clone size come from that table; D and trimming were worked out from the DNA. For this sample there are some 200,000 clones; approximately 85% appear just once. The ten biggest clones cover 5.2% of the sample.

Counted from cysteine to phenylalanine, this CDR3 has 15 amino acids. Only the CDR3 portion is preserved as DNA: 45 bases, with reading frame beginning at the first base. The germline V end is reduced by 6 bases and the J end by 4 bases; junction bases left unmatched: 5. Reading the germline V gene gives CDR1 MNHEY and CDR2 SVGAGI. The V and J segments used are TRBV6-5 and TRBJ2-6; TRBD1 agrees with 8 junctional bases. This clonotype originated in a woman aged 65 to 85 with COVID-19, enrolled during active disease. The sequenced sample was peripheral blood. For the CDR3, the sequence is CASRDRVTGANVLTF. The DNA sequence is TGTGCCAGCAGGGACAGGGTAACCGGGGCCAACGTCCTGACTTTC.